The TCR beta chain under discussion was sequenced for a study of T-cell reconstitution after alpha-beta-depleted transplantation in children (dated by TCRdb to about 2016). Regarding the complete study: Using TCR repertoire profiling, the study followed T-cell immune reconstitution in a quantitative way in children after TCRalphabeta/CD19-depleted allogeneic hematopoietic cell transplantation.

Reading the germline V gene (reference sequence) gives CDR1 SEHNR and CDR2 FQNEAQ. The CDR3 spans 13 residues, from the cysteine through the phenylalanine. The only DNA kept is the CDR3, 39 bases in frame from the first base. V is cut by 0 bases and J by 7 bases, and the space between the germline ends is 7 bases. Receptor amplification or capture employed PCR. The sequencing machine was an Illumina HiSeq 2500. To normalize quantification of the TCRbeta repertoire, the TCR libraries were built with molecular barcoding that relied on unique molecular identifiers. TCRdb trimmed public reads at Q25 via fastp, called clones via MiXCR and kept in-frame beta chains. Entries are consolidated by CDR3 protein sequence, retaining the most common genes and DNA. Recorded for this sample are hundreds of thousands of distinct CDR3 sequences; 16% of them occurred a single time. Together, the top ten hold 1.1% of the sample.

Remarks on this clonotype: What this receptor recognizes is not known. Base qualities are not at hand, and no much larger clone is one base apart.

The chain is made from TRBV7-9 and TRBJ1-5; no D segment can be confidently identified. The sample here was PBMCs from the stem cell graft donor, taken from the stem cell graft. This TCR came from a human donor who donated a stem cell graft to a child with acute myeloid leukemia. The CDR3 region reads CASSLAPRQPQHF. The nucleotides read TGTGCCAGCAGCTTAGCTCCAAGGCAGCCCCAGCATTTT. Reference TRBV7-9 and TRBJ1-5 proteins supply the regions before and after the CDR3; the full variable domain is: DTGVSQNPRHKITKRGQNVTFRCDPISEHNRLYWYRQTLGQGPEFLTYFQNEAQLEKSRLLSDRFSAERPKGSFSTLEIQRTEQGDSAMYLCASSLAPRQPQHFGDGTRLSIL.